A selection of T cell receptor beta chains follows, all from one sample in a study of human T cells and chemical hapten exposure. TCRdb itself ran the RACE reads through MiXCR, one entry per CDR3 protein. The sample lists approximately 340,000 distinct CDR3 sequences; around 7% were seen once. The sample here was whole blood, taken in connection with sensitization to the hapten diphenylcyclopropenone (DPC). These receptor sequences come from a young woman with alopecia areata. Some clones in this sample may be carry-over from other donors' samples. CDR3s include the opening cysteine and the closing phenylalanine or tryptophan. A D gene is named only where the DNA matches it firmly. Size values are once, few and many counts, or a class for expanded clones, and some rows have none.

d_gene	v_gene	abundance	j_gene	CDR3aa	CDR3nt
-	TRBV7-9	few	TRBJ2-2	CASSFRQNTGELFF	TGTGCCAGCAGCTTCAGACAGAACACCGGGGAGCTGTTTTTT
-	TRBV18	few	TRBJ1-6	CASSSAEGGSPLHF	TGTGCCAGCTCAAGCGCCGAGGGAGGATCACCCCTCCACTTT
TRBD2	TRBV24-1	few	TRBJ2-1	CATSSVFAGEGEDNEQFF	TGTGCCACCAGTAGTGTTTTCGCGGGGGAAGGGGAGGACAATGAGCAGTTCTTC
TRBD1	TRBV4-3	few	TRBJ1-3	CASSQGGQGAGNTIYF	TGCGCCAGCAGCCAAGGAGGACAGGGAGCTGGAAACACCATATATTTT
TRBD1	TRBV2	few	TRBJ2-1	CASRDRGTWEQFF	TGTGCCAGCAGAGACAGGGGGACTTGGGAGCAGTTCTTC
TRBD1	TRBV2	many	TRBJ1-1	CASRGTATEAFF	TGTGCCAGCAGAGGGACAGCCACTGAAGCTTTCTTT
-	TRBV6-6	few	TRBJ2-4	CASSYLAILAKNIQYF	TGTGCCAGCAGTTACCTCGCGATTCTAGCCAAAAACATTCAGTACTTC
-	TRBV6-2/TRBV6-3	few	TRBJ1-1	CASSGGWSKAFF	TGTGCCAGCAGTGGTGGATGGTCTAAAGCTTTCTTT
-	TRBV2	many	TRBJ2-7	CASIGTASYEQYF	TGTGCCAGCATCGGGACTGCCTCCTACGAGCAGTACTTC
-	TRBV20-1	many	TRBJ2-7	CSARDRTNSYEQYF	TGCAGTGCTAGAGATAGGACAAACTCCTACGAGCAGTACTTC
-	TRBV4-1	-	TRBJ1-3	CASSQVTVIGNTIYF	TGCGCCAGCAGCCAAGTAACAGTAATTGGAAACACCATATATTTT
TRBD2	TRBV5-1	few	TRBJ2-5	CASSLVVGRQETQYF	TGCGCCAGCAGCTTGGTGGTCGGGAGGCAAGAGACCCAGTACTTC
TRBD1	TRBV7-2	many	TRBJ2-7	CASSLKGQGSYEQYF	TGTGCCAGCAGCTTAAAGGGACAGGGGTCCTACGAGCAGTACTTC
TRBD1	TRBV6-6	-	TRBJ2-7	CASSYSTGGLGYEQYF	TGTGCCAGCAGTTACTCTACAGGGGGTCTAGGCTACGAGCAGTACTTC
-	TRBV10-3	few	TRBJ2-7	CAISDAYEQYF	TGTGCCATCAGTGATGCCTACGAGCAGTACTTC
TRBD2	TRBV2	few	TRBJ2-1	CASLAGEYTEQFF	TGTGCTAGTCTAGCGGGGGAATACACTGAGCAGTTCTTC
-	TRBV12-3/TRBV12-4	few	TRBJ2-3	CASSFGQPSTDTQYF	TGTGCCAGCAGTTTTGGGCAACCTAGCACAGATACGCAGTATTTT
-	TRBV29-1	many	TRBJ2-7	CSVVPGEHEQYF	TGCAGCGTTGTCCCCGGGGAACACGAGCAGTACTTC
-	TRBV2	few	TRBJ2-2	CASGAGRSDTGELFF	TGTGCCAGCGGTGCAGGGAGATCGGACACCGGGGAGCTGTTTTTT
-	TRBV4-3	-	TRBJ1-1	CASSLRAWPGPIMNTEAFF	TGCGCCAGCAGCCTGAGGGCCTGGCCCGGCCCTATCATGAACACTGAAGCTTTCTTT
-	TRBV4-3	few	TRBJ2-3	CASSQGSGERVTDTQYF	TGCGCCAGCAGCCAAGGCTCGGGAGAACGGGTCACAGATACGCAGTATTTT
-	TRBV29-1	many	TRBJ1-6	CSVSRGGDSPLHF	TGCAGCGTTAGCAGGGGCGGGGATTCACCCCTCCACTTT
-	TRBV7-6	many	TRBJ2-3	CASSLTGEDTQYF	TGTGCCAGCAGCTTAACCGGAGAGGATACGCAGTATTTT